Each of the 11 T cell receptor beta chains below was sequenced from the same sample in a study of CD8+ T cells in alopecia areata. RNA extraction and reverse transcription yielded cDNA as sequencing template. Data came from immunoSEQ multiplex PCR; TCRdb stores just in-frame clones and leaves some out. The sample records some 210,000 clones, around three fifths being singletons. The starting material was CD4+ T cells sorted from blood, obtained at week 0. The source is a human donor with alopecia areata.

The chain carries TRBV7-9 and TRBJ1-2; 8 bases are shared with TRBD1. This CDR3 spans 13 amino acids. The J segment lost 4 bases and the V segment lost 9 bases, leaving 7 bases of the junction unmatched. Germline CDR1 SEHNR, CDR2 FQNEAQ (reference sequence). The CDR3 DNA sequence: TGTGCCAGTGGACAGGGAAGGATCTATGGCTACACCTTC. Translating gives CASGQGRIYGYTF.

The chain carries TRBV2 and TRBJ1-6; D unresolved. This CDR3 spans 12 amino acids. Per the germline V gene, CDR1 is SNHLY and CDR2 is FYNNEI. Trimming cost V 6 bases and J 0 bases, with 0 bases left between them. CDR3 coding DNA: TGTGCCAGCAGCTCCTATAATTCACCCCTCCACTTT. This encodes CASSSYNSPLHF.

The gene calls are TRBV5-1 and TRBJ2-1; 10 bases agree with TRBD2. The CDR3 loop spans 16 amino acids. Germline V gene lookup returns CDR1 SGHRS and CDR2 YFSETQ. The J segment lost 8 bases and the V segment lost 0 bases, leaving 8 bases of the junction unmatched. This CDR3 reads CASSLVLAGRGDEQFF. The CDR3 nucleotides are TGCGCCAGCAGCTTGGTACTAGCGGGGAGGGGCGATGAGCAGTTCTTC.

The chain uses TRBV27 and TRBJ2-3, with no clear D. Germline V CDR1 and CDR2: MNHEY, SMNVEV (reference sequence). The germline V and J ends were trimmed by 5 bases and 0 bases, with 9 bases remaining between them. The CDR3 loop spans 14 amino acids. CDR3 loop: CASSLLASTDTQYF. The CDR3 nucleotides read TGTGCCAGCAGTCTTTTGGCTAGCACAGATACGCAGTATTTT.

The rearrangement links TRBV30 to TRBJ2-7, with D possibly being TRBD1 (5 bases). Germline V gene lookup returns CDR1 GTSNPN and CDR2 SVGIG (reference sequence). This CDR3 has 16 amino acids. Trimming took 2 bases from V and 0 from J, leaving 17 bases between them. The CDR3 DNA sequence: TGTGCCTGGAGTTTAATAGACAGCCCGACCTCCTACGAGCAGTACTTC. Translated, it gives CAWSLIDSPTSYEQYF. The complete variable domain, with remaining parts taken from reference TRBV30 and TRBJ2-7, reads SQTIHQWPATLVQPVGSPLSLECTVEGTSNPNLYWYRQAAGRGLQLLFYSVGIGQISSEVPQNLSASRPQDRQFILSSKKLLLSDSGFYLCAWSLIDSPTSYEQYFGPGTRLTVT.

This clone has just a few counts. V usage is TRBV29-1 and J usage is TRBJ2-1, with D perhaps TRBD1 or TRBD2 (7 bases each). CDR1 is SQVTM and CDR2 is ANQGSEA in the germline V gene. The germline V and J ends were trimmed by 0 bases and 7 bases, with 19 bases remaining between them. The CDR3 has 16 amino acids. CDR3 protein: CSVEDIRGADRNEQFF. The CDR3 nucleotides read TGCAGCGTTGAAGATATCCGGGGGGCGGACAGGAATGAGCAGTTCTTC.

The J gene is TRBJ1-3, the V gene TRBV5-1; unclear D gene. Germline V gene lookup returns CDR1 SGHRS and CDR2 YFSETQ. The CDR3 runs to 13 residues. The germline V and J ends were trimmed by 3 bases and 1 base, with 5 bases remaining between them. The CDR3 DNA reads TGCGCCAGCAGCTCAGATTCTGGAAACACCATATATTTT. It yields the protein CASSSDSGNTIYF.

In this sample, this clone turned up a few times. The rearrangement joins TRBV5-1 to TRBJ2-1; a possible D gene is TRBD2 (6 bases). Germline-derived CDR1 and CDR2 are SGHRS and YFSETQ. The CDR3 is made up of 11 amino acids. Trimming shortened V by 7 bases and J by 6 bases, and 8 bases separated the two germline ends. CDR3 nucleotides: TGCGCCAGCTACGGGGGCAATGAGCAGTTCTTC. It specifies CASYGGNEQFF.

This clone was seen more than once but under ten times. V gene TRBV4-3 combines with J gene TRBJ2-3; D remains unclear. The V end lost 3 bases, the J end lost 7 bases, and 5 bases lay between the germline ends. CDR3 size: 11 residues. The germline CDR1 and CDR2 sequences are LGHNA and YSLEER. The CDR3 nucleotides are TGCGCCAGCAGCCAGGAACATACGCAGTATTTT. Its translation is CASSQEHTQYF.

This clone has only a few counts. CDR3: CASSGDGTDTQYF. CDR3 DNA sequence: TGTGCCAGCAGTGGGGATGGGACAGATACGCAGTATTTT. The gene calls are TRBV2 and TRBJ2-3; D gene ambiguous. V lost 4 bases and J lost 3, with 8 bases in between. Germline CDR1 reads SNHLY; CDR2 reads FYNNEI. CDR3 length: 13 residues.

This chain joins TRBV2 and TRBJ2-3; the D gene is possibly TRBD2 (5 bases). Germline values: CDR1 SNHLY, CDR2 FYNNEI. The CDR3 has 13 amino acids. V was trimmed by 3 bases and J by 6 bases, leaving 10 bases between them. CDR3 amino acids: CASSDASGDTQYF. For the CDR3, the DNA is TGTGCCAGCAGTGACGCCTCGGGGGATACGCAGTATTTT.